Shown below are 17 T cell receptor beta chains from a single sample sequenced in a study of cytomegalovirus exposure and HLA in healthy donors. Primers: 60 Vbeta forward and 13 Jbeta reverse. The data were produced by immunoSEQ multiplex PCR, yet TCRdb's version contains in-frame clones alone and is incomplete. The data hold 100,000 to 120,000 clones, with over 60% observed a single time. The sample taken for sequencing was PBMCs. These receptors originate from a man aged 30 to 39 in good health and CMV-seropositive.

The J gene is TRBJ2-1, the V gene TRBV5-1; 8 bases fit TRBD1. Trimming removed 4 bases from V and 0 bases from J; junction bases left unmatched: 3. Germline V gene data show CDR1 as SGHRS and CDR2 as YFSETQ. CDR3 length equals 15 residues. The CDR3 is CASSSTGGSYNEQFF. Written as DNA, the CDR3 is TGCGCCAGCAGCAGTACAGGGGGCTCCTACAATGAGCAGTTCTTC.

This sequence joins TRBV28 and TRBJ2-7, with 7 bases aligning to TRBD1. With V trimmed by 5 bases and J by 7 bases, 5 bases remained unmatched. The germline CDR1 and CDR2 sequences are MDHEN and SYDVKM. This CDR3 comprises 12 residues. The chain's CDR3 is CASSRTGLEQYF. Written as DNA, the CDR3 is TGTGCCAGCAGTCGGACAGGTTTAGAGCAGTACTTC.

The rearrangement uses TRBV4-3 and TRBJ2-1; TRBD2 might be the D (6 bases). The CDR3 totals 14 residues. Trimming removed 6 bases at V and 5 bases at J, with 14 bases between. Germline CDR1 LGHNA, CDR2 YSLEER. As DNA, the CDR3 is TGCGCCAGCAGTCCGGAACTAGCCCACAATGAGCAGTTCTTC. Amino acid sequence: CASSPELAHNEQFF.

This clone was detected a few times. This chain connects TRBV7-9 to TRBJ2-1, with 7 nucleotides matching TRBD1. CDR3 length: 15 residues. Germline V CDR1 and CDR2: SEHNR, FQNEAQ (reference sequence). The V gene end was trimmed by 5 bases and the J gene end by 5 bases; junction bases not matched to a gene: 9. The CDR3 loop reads CASSRGRGRDNEQFF. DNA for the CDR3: TGTGCCAGCAGCAGGGGCAGGGGGAGAGACAATGAGCAGTTCTTC.

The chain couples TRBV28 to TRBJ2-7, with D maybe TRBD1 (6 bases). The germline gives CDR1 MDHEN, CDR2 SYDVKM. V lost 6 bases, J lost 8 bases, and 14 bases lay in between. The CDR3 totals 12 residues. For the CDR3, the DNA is TGTGCCAGCAGCCCGATTACAGGGAAGCAGTACTTC. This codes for CASSPITGKQYF.

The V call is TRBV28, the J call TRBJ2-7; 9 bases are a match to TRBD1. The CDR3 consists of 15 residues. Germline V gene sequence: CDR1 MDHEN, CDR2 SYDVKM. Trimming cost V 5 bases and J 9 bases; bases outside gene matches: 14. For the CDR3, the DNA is TGTGCCAGCAGTGACGGGACAGGGTCCAACCCGGGGCAGTACTTC. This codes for CASSDGTGSNPGQYF.

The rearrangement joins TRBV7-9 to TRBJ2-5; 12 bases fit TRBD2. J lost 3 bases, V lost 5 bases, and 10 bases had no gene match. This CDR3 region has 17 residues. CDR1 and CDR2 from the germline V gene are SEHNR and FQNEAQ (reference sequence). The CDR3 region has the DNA TGTGCCAGCAGCCCCCGACTAGCGGGGGCGGGGGAAGAGACCCAGTACTTC. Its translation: CASSPRLAGAGEETQYF.

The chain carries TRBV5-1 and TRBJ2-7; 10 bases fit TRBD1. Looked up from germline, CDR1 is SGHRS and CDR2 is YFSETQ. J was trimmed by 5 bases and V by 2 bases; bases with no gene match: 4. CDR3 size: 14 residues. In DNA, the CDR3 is TGCGCCAGCAGCTTCGGGGACAGGGGCCACGAGCAGTACTTC. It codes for CASSFGDRGHEQYF.

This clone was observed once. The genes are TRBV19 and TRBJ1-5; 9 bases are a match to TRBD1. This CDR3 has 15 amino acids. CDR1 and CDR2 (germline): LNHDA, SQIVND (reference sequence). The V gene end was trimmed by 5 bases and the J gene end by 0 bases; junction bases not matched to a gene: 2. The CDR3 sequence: CASSGTGFSNQPQHF. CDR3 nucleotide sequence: TGTGCCAGTAGTGGGACAGGGTTTAGCAATCAGCCCCAGCATTTT.

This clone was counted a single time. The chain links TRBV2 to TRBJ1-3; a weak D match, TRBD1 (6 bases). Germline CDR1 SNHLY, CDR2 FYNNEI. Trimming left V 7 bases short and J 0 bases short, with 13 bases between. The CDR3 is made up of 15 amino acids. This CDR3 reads CASMLDSYSGNTIYF. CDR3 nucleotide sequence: TGTGCCAGCATGCTGGACAGTTACTCTGGAAACACCATATATTTT.

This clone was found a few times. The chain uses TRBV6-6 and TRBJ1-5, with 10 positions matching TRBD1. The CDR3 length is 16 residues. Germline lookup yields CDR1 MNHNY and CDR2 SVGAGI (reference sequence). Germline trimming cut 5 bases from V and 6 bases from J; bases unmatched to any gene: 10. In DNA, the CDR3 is TGTGCCAGCAGTCATACCGGGACAGGGGAAACTCAGCCCCAGCATTTT. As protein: CASSHTGTGETQPQHF.

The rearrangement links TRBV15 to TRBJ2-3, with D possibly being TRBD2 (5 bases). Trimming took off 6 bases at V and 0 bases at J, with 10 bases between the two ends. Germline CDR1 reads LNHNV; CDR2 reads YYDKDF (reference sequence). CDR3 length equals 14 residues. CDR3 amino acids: CATRAGSSTDTQYF. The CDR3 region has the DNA TGTGCCACCAGGGCGGGCAGTAGCACAGATACGCAGTATTTT.

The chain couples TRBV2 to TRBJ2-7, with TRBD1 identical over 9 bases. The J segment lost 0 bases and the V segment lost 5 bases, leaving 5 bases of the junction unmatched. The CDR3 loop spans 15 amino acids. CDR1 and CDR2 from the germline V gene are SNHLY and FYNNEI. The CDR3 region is CASSQQGASSYEQYF. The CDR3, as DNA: TGTGCCAGCAGTCAACAGGGGGCCAGCTCCTACGAGCAGTACTTC.

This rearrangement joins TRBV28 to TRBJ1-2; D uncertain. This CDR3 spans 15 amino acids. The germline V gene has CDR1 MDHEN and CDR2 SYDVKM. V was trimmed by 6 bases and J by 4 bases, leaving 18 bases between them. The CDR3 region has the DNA TGTGCCAGCAGAATAAATAGGGAGATTGTCTATGGCTACACCTTC. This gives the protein CASRINREIVYGYTF.

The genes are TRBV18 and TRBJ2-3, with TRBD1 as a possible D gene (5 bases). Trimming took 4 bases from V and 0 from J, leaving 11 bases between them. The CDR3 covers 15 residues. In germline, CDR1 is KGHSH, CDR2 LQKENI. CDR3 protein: CASSQDSLSTDTQYF. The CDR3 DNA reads TGTGCCAGCTCACAAGACAGCTTAAGCACAGATACGCAGTATTTT.

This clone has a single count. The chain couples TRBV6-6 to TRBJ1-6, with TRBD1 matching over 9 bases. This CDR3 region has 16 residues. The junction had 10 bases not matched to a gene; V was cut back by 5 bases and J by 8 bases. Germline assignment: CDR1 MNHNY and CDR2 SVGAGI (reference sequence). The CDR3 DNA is TGTGCCAGCAGTCGGCCGGGACAGGGCATACATTCACCCCTCCACTTT. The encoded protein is CASSRPGQGIHSPLHF.

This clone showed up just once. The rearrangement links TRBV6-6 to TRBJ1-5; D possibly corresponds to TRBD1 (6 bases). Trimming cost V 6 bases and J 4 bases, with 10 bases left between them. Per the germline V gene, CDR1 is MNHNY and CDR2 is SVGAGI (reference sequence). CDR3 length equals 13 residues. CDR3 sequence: CASSQQGNQPQHF. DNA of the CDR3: TGTGCCAGCAGCCAACAGGGAAATCAGCCCCAGCATTTT.